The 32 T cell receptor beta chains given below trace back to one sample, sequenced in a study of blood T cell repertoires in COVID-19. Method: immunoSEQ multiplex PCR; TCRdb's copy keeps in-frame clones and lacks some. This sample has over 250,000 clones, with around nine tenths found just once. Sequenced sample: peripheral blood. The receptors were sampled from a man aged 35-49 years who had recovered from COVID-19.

CDR3 sequence: CASSRTGVGNTEAFF. CDR3 coding DNA: TGTGCCAGCAGCAGGACAGGGGTTGGGAACACTGAAGCTTTCTTT. The chain carries TRBV27 and TRBJ1-1, with TRBD1 matching 9 bases. The CDR3 contains 15 residues. Germline lookup yields CDR1 MNHEY and CDR2 SMNVEV (reference sequence). The V segment lost 6 bases and the J segment 1 base; nucleotides outside the gene matches: 6.

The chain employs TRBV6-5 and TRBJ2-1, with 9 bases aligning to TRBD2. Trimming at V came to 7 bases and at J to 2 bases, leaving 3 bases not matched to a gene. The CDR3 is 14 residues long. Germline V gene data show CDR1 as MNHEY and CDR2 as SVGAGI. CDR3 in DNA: TGTGCCAGCAACGCGGGGGGGCCCTACAATGAGCAGTTCTTC. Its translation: CASNAGGPYNEQFF.

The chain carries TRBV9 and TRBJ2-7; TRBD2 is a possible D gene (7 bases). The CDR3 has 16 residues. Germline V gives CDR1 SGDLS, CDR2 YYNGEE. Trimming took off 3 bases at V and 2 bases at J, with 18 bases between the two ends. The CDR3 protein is CASSAGPRGAPYEQYF. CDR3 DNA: TGTGCCAGCAGCGCAGGCCCCCGGGGGGCCCCCTACGAGCAGTACTTC.

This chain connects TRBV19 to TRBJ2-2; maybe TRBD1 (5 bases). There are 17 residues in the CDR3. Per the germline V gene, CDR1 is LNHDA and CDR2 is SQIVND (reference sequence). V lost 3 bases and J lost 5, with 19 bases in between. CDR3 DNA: TGTGCCAGTAGTATCGGCCAGGGCGGCGCTCTGACCGGGGAGCTGTTTTTT. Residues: CASSIGQGGALTGELFF.

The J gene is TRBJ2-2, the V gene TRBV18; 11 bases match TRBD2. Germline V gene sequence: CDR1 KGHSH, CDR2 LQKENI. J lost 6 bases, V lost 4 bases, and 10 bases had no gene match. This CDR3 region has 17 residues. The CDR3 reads CASSRYTSGSAAGELFF. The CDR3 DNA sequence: TGTGCCAGCTCACGCTACACTAGCGGGAGTGCGGCCGGGGAGCTGTTTTTT.

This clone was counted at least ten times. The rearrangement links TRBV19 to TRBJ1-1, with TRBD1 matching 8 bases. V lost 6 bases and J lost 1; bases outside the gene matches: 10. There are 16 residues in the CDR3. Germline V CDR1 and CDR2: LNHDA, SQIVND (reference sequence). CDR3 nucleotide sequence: TGTGCCAGTAGACCCGGGACAGGCCTCGGGAACACTGAAGCTTTCTTT. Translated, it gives CASRPGTGLGNTEAFF.

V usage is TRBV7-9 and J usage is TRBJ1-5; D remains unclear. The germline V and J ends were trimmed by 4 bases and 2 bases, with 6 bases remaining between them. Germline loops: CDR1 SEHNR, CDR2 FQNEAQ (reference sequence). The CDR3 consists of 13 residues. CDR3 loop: CASSSPGNQPQHF. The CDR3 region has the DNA TGTGCCAGCAGCTCCCCGGGCAATCAGCCCCAGCATTTT.

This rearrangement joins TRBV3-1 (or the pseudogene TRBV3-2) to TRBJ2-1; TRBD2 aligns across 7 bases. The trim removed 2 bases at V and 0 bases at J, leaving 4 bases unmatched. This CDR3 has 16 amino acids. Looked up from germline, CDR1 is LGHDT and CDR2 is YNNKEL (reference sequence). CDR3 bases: TGTGCCAGCAGCCAAATATCTAGCGGCTCCTACAATGAGCAGTTCTTC. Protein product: CASSQISSGSYNEQFF.

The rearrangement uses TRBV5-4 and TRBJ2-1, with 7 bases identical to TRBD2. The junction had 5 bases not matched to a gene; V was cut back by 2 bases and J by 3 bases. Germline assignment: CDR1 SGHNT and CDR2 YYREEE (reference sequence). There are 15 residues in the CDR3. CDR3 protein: CASSLRREIYNEQFF. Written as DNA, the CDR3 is TGTGCCAGCAGCTTACGGCGGGAGATCTACAATGAGCAGTTCTTC. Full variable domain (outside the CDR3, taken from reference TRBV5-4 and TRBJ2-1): ETGVTQSPTHLIKTRGQQVTLRCSSQSGHNTVSWYQQALGQGPQFIFQYYREEENGRGNFPPRFSGLQFPNYSSELNVNALELDDSALYLCASSLRREIYNEQFFGPGTRLTVL.

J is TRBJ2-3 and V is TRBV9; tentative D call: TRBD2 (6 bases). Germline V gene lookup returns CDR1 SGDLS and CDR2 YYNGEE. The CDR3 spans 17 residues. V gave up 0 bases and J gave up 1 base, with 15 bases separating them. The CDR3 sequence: CASSVGGGAGRTDTQYF. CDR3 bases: TGTGCCAGCAGCGTAGGTGGTGGTGCGGGGCGCACAGATACGCAGTATTTT. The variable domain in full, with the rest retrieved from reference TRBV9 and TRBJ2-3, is DSGVTQTPKHLITATGQRVTLRCSPRSGDLSVYWYQQSLDQGLQFLIQYYNGEERAKGNILERFSAQQFPDLHSELNLSSLELGDSALYFCASSVGGGAGRTDTQYFGPGTRLTVL.

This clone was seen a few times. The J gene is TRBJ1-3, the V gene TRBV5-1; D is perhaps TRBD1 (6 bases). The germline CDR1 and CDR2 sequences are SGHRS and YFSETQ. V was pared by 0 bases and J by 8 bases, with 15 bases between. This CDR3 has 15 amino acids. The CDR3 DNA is TGCGCCAGCAGCTTGGACAGGGCAGTCGGCGACACCATATATTTT. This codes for CASSLDRAVGDTIYF.

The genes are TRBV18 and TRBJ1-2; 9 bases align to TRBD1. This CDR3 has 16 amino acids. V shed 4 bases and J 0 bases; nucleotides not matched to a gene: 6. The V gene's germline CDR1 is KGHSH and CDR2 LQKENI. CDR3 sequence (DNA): TGTGCCAGCTCACGGGGGACAGGGCAGACTAACTATGGCTACACCTTC. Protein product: CASSRGTGQTNYGYTF. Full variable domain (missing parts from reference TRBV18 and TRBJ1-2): NAGVMQNPRHLVRRRGQEARLRCSPMKGHSHVYWYRQLPEEGLKFMVYLQKENIIDESGMPKERFSAEFPKEGPSILRIQQVVRGDSAAYFCASSRGTGQTNYGYTFGSGTRLTVV.

CDR3 DNA: TGTGCCAGCAGCCATGGGGCTAGCGGCACAGATACGCAGTATTTT. Protein sequence: CASSHGASGTDTQYF. V and J are TRBV7-3 and TRBJ2-3; the D gene is possibly TRBD2 (6 bases). Germline V gene sequence: CDR1 SGHTA, CDR2 FQGTGA. Trimming shortened V by 5 bases and J by 1 base, and 13 bases separated the two germline ends. The length of the CDR3 is 15 residues. Looking up the rest from reference TRBV7-3 and TRBJ2-3 gives the full variable domain: GAGVSQTPSNKVTEKGKYVELRCDPISGHTALYWYRQSLGQGPEFLIYFQGTGAADDSGLPNDRFFAVRPEGSVSTLKIQRTERGDSAVYLCASSHGASGTDTQYFGPGTRLTVL.

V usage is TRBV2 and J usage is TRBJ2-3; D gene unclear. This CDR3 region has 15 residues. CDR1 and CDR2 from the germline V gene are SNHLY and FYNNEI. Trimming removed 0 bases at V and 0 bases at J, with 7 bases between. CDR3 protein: CASSEAASSTDTQYF. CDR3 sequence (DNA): TGTGCCAGCAGTGAAGCGGCTTCTAGCACAGATACGCAGTATTTT.

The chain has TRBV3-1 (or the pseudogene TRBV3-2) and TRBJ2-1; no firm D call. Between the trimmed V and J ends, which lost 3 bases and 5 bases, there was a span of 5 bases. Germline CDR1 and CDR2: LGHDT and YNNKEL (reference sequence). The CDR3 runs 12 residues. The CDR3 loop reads CASSQANNEQFF. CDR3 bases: TGTGCCAGCAGCCAGGCCAACAATGAGCAGTTCTTC.

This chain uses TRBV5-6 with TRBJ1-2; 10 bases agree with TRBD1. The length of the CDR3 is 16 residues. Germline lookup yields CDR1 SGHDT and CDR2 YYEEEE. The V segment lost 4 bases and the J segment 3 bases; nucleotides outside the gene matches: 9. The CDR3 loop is CASSRQGALFDYGYTF. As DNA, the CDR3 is TGTGCCAGCAGCCGACAGGGGGCCCTATTCGACTATGGCTACACCTTC.

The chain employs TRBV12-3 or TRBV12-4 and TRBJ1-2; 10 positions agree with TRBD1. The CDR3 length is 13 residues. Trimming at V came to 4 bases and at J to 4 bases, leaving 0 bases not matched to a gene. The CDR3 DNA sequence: TGTGCCAGCAGTTGGACAGGGGGCTATGGCTACACCTTC. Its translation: CASSWTGGYGYTF.

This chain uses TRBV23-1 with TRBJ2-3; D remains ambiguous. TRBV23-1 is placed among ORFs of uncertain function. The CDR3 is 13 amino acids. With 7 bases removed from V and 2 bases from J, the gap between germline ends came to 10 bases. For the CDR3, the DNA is TGCGCCAGCAACATAACCCCCACAGATACGCAGTATTTT. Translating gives CASNITPTDTQYF.

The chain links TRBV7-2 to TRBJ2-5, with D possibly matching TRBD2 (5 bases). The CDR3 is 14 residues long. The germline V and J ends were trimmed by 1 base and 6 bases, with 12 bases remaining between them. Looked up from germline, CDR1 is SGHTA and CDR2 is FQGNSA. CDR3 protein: CASSLGGGGQTQYF. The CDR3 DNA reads TGTGCCAGCAGCTTAGGGGGTGGAGGTCAGACCCAGTACTTC.

As DNA, the CDR3 is TGTGCCAGCAGTTATATGTTGGGACAGGGGGCGACCCCCCCTCAGCCCCAGCATTTT. Protein: CASSYMLGQGATPPQPQHF. The V gene is TRBV6-2 or TRBV6-3, the J gene TRBJ1-5; TRBD1 aligns across 12 bases. Germline V gene sequence: CDR1 MNHEY, CDR2 SVGEGT. V lost 3 bases and J lost 6; bases outside the gene matches: 15. This CDR3 has 19 residues.

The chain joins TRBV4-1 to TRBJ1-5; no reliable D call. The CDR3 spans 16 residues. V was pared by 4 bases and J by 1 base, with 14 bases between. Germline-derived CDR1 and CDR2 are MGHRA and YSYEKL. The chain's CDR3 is CASSLRREGSNQPQHF. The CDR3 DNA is TGCGCCAGCAGCCTCCGGAGGGAGGGAAGCAATCAGCCCCAGCATTTT.

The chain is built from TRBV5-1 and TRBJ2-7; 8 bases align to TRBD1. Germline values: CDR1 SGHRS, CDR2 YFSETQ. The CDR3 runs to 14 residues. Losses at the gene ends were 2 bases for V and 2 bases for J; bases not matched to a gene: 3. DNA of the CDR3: TGCGCCAGCAGCTTAGACAGGGGTCCCTACGAGCAGTACTTC. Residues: CASSLDRGPYEQYF. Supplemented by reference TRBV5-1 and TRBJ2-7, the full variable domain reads KAGVTQTPRYLIKTRGQQVTLSCSPISGHRSVSWYQQTPGQGLQFLFEYFSETQRNKGNFPGRFSGRQFSNSRSEMNVSTLELGDSALYLCASSLDRGPYEQYFGPGTRLTVT.

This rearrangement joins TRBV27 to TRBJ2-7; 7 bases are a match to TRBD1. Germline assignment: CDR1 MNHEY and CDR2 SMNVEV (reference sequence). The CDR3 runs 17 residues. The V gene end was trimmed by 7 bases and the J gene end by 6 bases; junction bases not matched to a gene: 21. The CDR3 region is CASTPGRGLSSVSEQYF. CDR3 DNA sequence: TGTGCCAGCACCCCCGGCAGGGGGTTATCATCGGTATCCGAGCAGTACTTC.

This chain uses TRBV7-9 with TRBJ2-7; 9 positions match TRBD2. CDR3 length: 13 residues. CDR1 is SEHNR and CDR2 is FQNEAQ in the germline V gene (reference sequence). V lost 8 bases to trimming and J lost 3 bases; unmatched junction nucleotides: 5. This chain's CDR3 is CASRTSEFYEQYF. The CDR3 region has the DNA TGTGCCAGCCGGACTAGCGAATTCTACGAGCAGTACTTC.

The CDR3 DNA sequence: TGTGCCAGCAGCTTAGGAGTTGCAACTAATGAAAAACTGTTTTTT. The encoded protein is CASSLGVATNEKLFF. The chain couples TRBV7-9 to TRBJ1-4; D uncertain. Germline CDR1 and CDR2: SEHNR and FQNEAQ (reference sequence). Trimming stripped 1 base from V and 0 bases from J, with 6 bases between. CDR3 length: 15 residues.

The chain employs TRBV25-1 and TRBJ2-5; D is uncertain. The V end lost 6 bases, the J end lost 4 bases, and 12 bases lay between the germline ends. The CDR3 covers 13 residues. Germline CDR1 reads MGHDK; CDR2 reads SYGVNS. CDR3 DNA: TGTGCCAGCAGCTTGACCCAGCGAGAGACCCAGTACTTC. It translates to CASSLTQRETQYF.

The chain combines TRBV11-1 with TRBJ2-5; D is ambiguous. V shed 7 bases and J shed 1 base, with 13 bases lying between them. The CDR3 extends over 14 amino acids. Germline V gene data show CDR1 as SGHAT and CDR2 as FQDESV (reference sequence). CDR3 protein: CASNNPNTQETQYF. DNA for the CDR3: TGTGCCAGCAACAACCCAAACACCCAAGAGACCCAGTACTTC.

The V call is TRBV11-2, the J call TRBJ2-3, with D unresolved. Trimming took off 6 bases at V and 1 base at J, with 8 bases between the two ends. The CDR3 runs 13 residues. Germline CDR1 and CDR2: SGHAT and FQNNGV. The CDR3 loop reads CASSPSGTDTQYF. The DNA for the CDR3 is TGTGCCAGCAGTCCGTCGGGCACAGATACGCAGTATTTT.

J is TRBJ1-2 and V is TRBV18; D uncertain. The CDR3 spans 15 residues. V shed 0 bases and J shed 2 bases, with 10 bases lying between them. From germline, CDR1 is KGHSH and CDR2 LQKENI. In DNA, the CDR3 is TGTGCCAGCTCACCACCGGGCCGTGGAAACTATGGCTACACCTTC. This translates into CASSPPGRGNYGYTF.

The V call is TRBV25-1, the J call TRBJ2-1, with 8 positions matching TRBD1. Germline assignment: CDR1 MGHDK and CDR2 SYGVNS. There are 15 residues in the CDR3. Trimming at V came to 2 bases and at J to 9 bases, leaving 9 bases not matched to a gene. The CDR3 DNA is TGTGCCAGCAGTGAACTCCAGGGGGCGGTGGCTGAGCAGTTCTTC. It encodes CASSELQGAVAEQFF.

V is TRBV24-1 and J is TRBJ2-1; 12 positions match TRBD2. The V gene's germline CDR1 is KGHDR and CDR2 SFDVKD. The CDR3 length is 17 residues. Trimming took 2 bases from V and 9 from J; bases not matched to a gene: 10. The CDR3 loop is CATSDSLTSGRRGEQFF. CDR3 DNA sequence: TGTGCCACCAGTGATTCCTTGACTAGCGGGAGAAGGGGTGAGCAGTTCTTC.

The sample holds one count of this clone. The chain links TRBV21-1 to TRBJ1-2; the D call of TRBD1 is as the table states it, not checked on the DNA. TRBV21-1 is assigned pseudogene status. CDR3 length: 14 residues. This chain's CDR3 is CASSKALWGQADKF. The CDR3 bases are TGTGCCAGCAGCAAAGCGCTTTGGGGACAGGCCGACAAATTC.